The next 20 T cell receptor beta chains were all read from a single sample in a study of beta chain features in type 1 diabetes. Since all of the isolated RNA was reverse transcribed, expressed TCRB transcripts were what got sequenced. Profiling relied on immunoSEQ multiplex PCR, and the TCRdb table lists in-frame clones only, not all of them. The sample consists of under 250,000 clones, roughly 15% of them appearing once. Sequencing input: naive CD4+ T cells from blood. These receptors were obtained from a woman aged 40 to 50 in good health.

The chain joins TRBV4-3 to TRBJ1-5; the D is unclear. The germline V and J ends were trimmed by 3 bases and 4 bases, with 4 bases remaining between them. Germline V gene lookup returns CDR1 LGHNA and CDR2 YSLEER. The CDR3 is 12 residues long. The chain's CDR3 is CASSQTNQPQHF. The CDR3 DNA reads TGCGCCAGCAGCCAGACAAATCAGCCCCAGCATTTT.

A note on this clone: At the DNA level, this CDR3 is encoded by other sequences in the same sample as well. The chain couples TRBV29-1 to TRBJ1-2; D remains unclear. Germline CDR1 reads SQVTM; CDR2 reads ANQGSEA. The CDR3 is 12 amino acids. V lost 4 bases, J lost 0 bases, and 6 bases lay in between. The CDR3 sequence is CSVGQANYGYTF. For the CDR3, the DNA is TGCAGCGTTGGGCAAGCTAACTATGGCTACACCTTC.

V and J are TRBV6-5 and TRBJ2-3, with D perhaps matching TRBD2 (5 bases). CDR1 is MNHEY, CDR2 SVGAGI, per germline. CDR3 size: 15 residues. V lost 6 bases, J lost 0 bases, and 13 bases lay in between. The CDR3 DNA is TGTGCCAGCAGACTTGGGCGGACTAGCACAGATACGCAGTATTTT. Residues: CASRLGRTSTDTQYF.

J is TRBJ2-7 and V is TRBV6-1; 9 positions agree with TRBD1. The germline V gene has CDR1 MNHNS and CDR2 SASEGT. The V and J ends lost 6 bases and 2 bases, in that order; junction bases with no gene match: 8. This CDR3 has 15 residues. CDR3 bases: TGTGCCAGCAGGAAGGGACAGGGAGGGGCCTACGAGCAGTACTTC. Its protein product is CASRKGQGGAYEQYF.

This clone appeared a few times. The CDR3 protein is CASSPGTSRNIQYF. CDR3 in DNA: TGTGCCAGCAGCCCCGGGACATCTAGGAACATTCAGTACTTC. The V gene is TRBV6-5, the J gene TRBJ2-4, with TRBD1 as a possible D gene (6 bases). Trimming removed 6 bases at V and 7 bases at J, with 16 bases between. The V gene's germline CDR1 is MNHEY and CDR2 SVGAGI. The CDR3 has 14 amino acids.

About this clone: The sample holds other DNA sequences that translate to the same CDR3. The V and J genes are TRBV6-5 and TRBJ1-2; perhaps TRBD1 as D (6 bases). The CDR3 loop spans 15 amino acids. V was pared by 0 bases and J by 5 bases, with 13 bases between. Germline CDR1 MNHEY, CDR2 SVGAGI. The CDR3 protein is CASSYSTGGAYGYTF. The CDR3 region has the DNA TGTGCCAGCAGTTACTCCACGGGGGGGGCTTATGGCTACACCTTC.

This clone has only a few counts. The chain uses TRBV18 and TRBJ1-2, with D uncertain. The CDR3 contains 14 residues. Trimming took off 3 bases at V and 1 base at J, with 9 bases between the two ends. CDR1 is KGHSH, CDR2 LQKENI, per germline. CDR3 in DNA: TGTGCCAGCTCACCGTCGAGGAATAACTATGGCTACACCTTC. Protein product: CASSPSRNNYGYTF.

This chain connects TRBV4-1 to TRBJ2-3, with 12 positions matching TRBD2. Germline V gene lookup returns CDR1 MGHRA and CDR2 YSYEKL. Trimming at V came to 1 base and at J to 0 bases, leaving 11 bases not matched to a gene. CDR3 size: 20 residues. CDR3 DNA sequence: TGCGCCAGCAGCCAAGGAATGACTAGCGGGGGAGCTACTAGCACAGATACGCAGTATTTT. This translates into CASSQGMTSGGATSTDTQYF.

The chain couples TRBV9 to TRBJ2-5, with D perhaps TRBD1 (5 bases). V was clipped by 4 bases and J by 5 bases, with 18 bases between them. This CDR3 has 15 residues. Germline V lookup: CDR1 SGDLS, CDR2 YYNGEE. The DNA of the CDR3 is TGTGCCAGCAGCTCAGGGCAGGGCCTATGGGAGACCCAGTACTTC. It translates to CASSSGQGLWETQYF.

The rearrangement joins TRBV27 to TRBJ1-6; D gene ambiguous. V was clipped by 3 bases and J by 10 bases, with 19 bases between them. Germline CDR1 MNHEY, CDR2 SMNVEV (reference sequence). The CDR3 runs 16 residues. The CDR3 spells CASSFPPGAGESPLHF. In DNA form, the CDR3 reads TGTGCCAGCAGTTTCCCACCCGGAGCGGGCGAGTCACCCCTCCACTTT.

This clone came up a few times. J is TRBJ2-5 and V is TRBV4-1; TRBD2 is a possible D gene (6 bases). The DNA matches TRBJ2-7 better at its end, which makes the J call doubtful. The CDR3 loop spans 14 amino acids. The germline V gene has CDR1 MGHRA and CDR2 YSYEKL. The CDR3 reads CASSQHSGEFEQYF. CDR3 bases: TGCGCCAGCAGCCAGCACTCGGGGGAGTTCGAGCAGTACTTC.

The chain couples TRBV6-4 to TRBJ1-2; 8 positions agree with TRBD1. Germline CDR1 MRHNA, CDR2 SNTAGT. V was pared by 6 bases and J by 4 bases, with 13 bases of the junction left unmatched. CDR3 length equals 16 residues. This CDR3 is CASSAAAGGSSYGYTF. In nucleotides, the CDR3 is TGTGCCAGCAGCGCGGCGGCAGGGGGCTCTAGCTATGGCTACACCTTC.

There are a few counts of this clone. The V call is TRBV11-3, the J call TRBJ1-6, with D possibly being TRBD1 (6 bases). With 6 bases removed from V and 8 bases from J, the gap between germline ends came to 11 bases. The CDR3 extends over 13 amino acids. Germline-derived CDR1 and CDR2 are SGHNT and YENEEA. The CDR3 bases are TGTGCCAGCAGTCAATACAGGGATTCACCCCTCCACTTT. Its protein product is CASSQYRDSPLHF.

Many counts were recorded for this clone. The J gene is TRBJ2-1, the V gene TRBV29-1, with 7 bases that match TRBD1. Per the germline V gene, CDR1 is SQVTM and CDR2 is ANQGSEA. This CDR3 has 13 amino acids. V shed 3 bases, J shed 4 bases, and the junction held 3 bases outside the gene matches. CDR3 loop: CSVDWTGYNEQFF. CDR3 nucleotide sequence: TGCAGCGTTGACTGGACAGGTTACAATGAGCAGTTCTTC.

This clone was detected a few times. The chain joins TRBV4-3 to TRBJ2-2, with a tentative D call TRBD2 (6 bases). Germline V gene data show CDR1 as LGHNA and CDR2 as YSLEER. V was cut by 1 base and J by 8 bases, with 17 bases left in between. The CDR3 is 16 residues long. This CDR3 is CASSQVDIGGWGELFF. The CDR3 DNA is TGCGCCAGCAGCCAAGTCGATATCGGGGGATGGGGGGAGCTGTTTTTT.

Concerning this clone itself: The junction departs from the called germline gene at one end, perhaps through a read error. The gene calls are TRBV5-4 and TRBJ1-2; TRBD1 is a possible D gene (5 bases). Germline CDR1 and CDR2: SGHNT and YYREEE (reference sequence). The CDR3 has 11 amino acids. The CDR3: CASSLGQGLAF. The CDR3 DNA reads as TGTGCCAGCAGCTTGGGTCAGGGTCTGGCCTTC.

This clone has a handful of counts. V gene TRBV11-2 combines with J gene TRBJ2-3; 7 bases are shared with TRBD1. The germline CDR1 and CDR2 sequences are SGHAT and FQNNGV. The CDR3 runs to 12 residues. With V trimmed by 5 bases and J by 7 bases, 3 bases remained unmatched. This CDR3 is CASSPRGHTQYF. The CDR3 nucleotides read TGTGCCAGCAGCCCGAGGGGGCATACGCAGTATTTT. The entire variable domain, with the rest obtained from reference TRBV11-2 and TRBJ2-3, is as follows: EAGVAQSPRYKIIEKRQSVAFWCNPISGHATLYWYQQILGQGPKLLIQFQNNGVVDDSQLPKDRFSAERLKGVDSTLKIQPAKLEDSAVYLCASSPRGHTQYFGPGTRLTVL.

This clone turned up a few times. The J gene is TRBJ1-2, the V gene TRBV6-5; maybe TRBD1 (5 bases). V was shortened by 2 bases and J by 5 bases, with 6 bases between the two germline ends. The germline gives CDR1 MNHEY, CDR2 SVGAGI. This CDR3 contains 12 residues. Written as DNA, the CDR3 is TGTGCCAGCAGTTACCGGGGGTATGGCTACACCTTC. This encodes CASSYRGYGYTF.

The V and J genes are TRBV18 and TRBJ2-7; a weak D match, TRBD2 (7 bases). V lost 2 bases and J 2 bases, leaving 13 bases between the germline ends. The CDR3 spans 15 residues. Germline CDR1 KGHSH, CDR2 LQKENI. CDR3 region: CASSPKRGAPYEQYF. The CDR3 DNA reads TGTGCCAGCTCACCAAAACGGGGGGCGCCCTACGAGCAGTACTTC.

This clone has just a few counts. The rearrangement joins TRBV6-5 to TRBJ2-3; a possible D gene is TRBD2 (6 bases). Trimming removed 4 bases at V and 2 bases at J, with 13 bases between. The germline gives CDR1 MNHEY, CDR2 SVGAGI. The CDR3 is 15 amino acids. This CDR3 reads CASSSLGGITDTQYF. The CDR3 DNA is TGTGCCAGCAGTTCGCTCGGGGGAATCACAGATACGCAGTATTTT.